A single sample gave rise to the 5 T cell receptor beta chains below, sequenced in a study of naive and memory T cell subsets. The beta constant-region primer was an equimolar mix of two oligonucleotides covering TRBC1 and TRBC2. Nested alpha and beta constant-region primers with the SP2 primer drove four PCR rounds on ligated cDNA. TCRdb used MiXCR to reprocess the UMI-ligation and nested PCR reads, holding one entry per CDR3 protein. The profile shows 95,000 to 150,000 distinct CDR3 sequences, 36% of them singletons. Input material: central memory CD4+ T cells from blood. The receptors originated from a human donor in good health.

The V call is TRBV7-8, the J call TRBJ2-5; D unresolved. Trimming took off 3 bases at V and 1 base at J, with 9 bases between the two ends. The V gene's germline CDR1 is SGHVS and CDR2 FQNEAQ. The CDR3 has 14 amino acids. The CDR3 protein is CASSFRSGQETQYF. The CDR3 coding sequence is TGTGCCAGCAGCTTTCGGAGTGGCCAAGAGACCCAGTACTTC.

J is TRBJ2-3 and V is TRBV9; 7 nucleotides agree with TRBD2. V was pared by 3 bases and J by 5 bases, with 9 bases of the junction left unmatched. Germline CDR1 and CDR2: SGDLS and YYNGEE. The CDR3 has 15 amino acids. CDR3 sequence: CASSGGLGRRDTQYF. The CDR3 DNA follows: TGTGCCAGCAGCGGAGGACTAGGACGCCGAGATACGCAGTATTTT. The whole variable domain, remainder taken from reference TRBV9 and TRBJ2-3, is DSGVTQTPKHLITATGQRVTLRCSPRSGDLSVYWYQQSLDQGLQFLIQYYNGEERAKGNILERFSAQQFPDLHSELNLSSLELGDSALYFCASSGGLGRRDTQYFGPGTRLTVL.

CDR3 in amino acids: CASKGGLGVSNQPQHF. The CDR3 coding sequence is TGTGCCAGCAAGGGGGGTTTGGGGGTAAGCAATCAGCCCCAGCATTTT. The rearrangement uses TRBV6-6 and TRBJ1-5, with D perhaps TRBD1 (6 bases). With 7 bases removed from V and 1 base from J, the gap between germline ends came to 17 bases. Germline values: CDR1 MNHNY, CDR2 SVGAGI (reference sequence). This CDR3 spans 16 amino acids.

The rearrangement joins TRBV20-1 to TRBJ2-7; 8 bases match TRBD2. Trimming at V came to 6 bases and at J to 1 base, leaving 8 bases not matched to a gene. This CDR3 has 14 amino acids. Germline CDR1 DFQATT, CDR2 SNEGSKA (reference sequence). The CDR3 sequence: CSAQTSANSYEQYF. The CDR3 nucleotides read TGCAGTGCCCAGACTAGCGCCAATTCCTACGAGCAGTACTTC.

The CDR3 DNA reads TGTGCCACCAGCGGAATGAGGACAGGGCTATTCGTGAACACTGAAGCTTTCTTT. Translated, it gives CATSGMRTGLFVNTEAFF. V and J are TRBV15 and TRBJ1-1, with 8 bases matching TRBD1. The trim removed 5 bases at V and 0 bases at J, leaving 14 bases unmatched. The germline gives CDR1 LNHNV, CDR2 YYDKDF (reference sequence). This CDR3 contains 18 residues.